Below are 5 T cell receptor beta chains sequenced from a single sample in a study of blood T cell repertoires in COVID-19. Profiling relied on immunoSEQ multiplex PCR, and the TCRdb table lists in-frame clones only, not all of them. The sample has 140,000 to 150,000 clones, roughly 81% seen once. Material: peripheral blood. These receptors were obtained from a human donor with acute or convalescent COVID-19. The donor label of this sample is uncertain.

The V call is TRBV30, the J call TRBJ2-3, with a possible D match to TRBD1 (5 bases). V dropped 0 bases and J dropped 8 bases, with 9 bases sitting between them. This CDR3 spans 12 amino acids. Germline CDR1 and CDR2: GTSNPN and SVGIG (reference sequence). The CDR3 sequence: CAWSVLGATQYF. CDR3 nucleotide sequence: TGTGCCTGGAGTGTACTTGGGGCTACGCAGTATTTT.

This chain links TRBV9 with TRBJ1-6; D gene ambiguous. The CDR3 sequence is 14 residues long. V was trimmed by 0 bases and J by 10 bases, leaving 11 bases between them. The germline V gene encodes CDR1 SGDLS and CDR2 YYNGEE. CDR3 protein: CASSVEGSGSPLHF. In DNA form, the CDR3 reads TGTGCCAGCAGCGTAGAGGGATCGGGGTCACCCCTCCACTTT.

This chain links TRBV7-2 with TRBJ2-3, with a weak D call TRBD2 (6 bases). Trimming took off 5 bases at V and 6 bases at J, with 9 bases between the two ends. The CDR3 length is 12 residues. The germline CDR1 and CDR2 sequences are SGHTA and FQGNSA. CDR3 in amino acids: CASSQAGDTQYF. In nucleotides, the CDR3 is TGTGCCAGCAGCCAGGCGGGGGATACGCAGTATTTT.

The J gene is TRBJ1-2, the V gene TRBV6-1; D possibly corresponds to TRBD1 (5 bases). Per the germline V gene, CDR1 is MNHNS and CDR2 is SASEGT. Trimming pared 1 base from V and 8 bases from J, leaving 11 bases between. This CDR3 is built from 13 residues. The CDR3 coding sequence is TGTGCCAGCAGTGAAGGAGAAGGGGAAGGCTACACCTTC. It specifies CASSEGEGEGYTF.

This chain joins TRBV3-1 (or the pseudogene TRBV3-2) and TRBJ2-7, with a tentative D call TRBD2 (7 bases). V lost 2 bases and J 4 bases, leaving 12 bases between the germline ends. Germline-derived CDR1 and CDR2 are LGHDT and YNNKEL (reference sequence). This CDR3 region has 14 residues. DNA for the CDR3: TGTGCCAGCAGCCAAATGGGGGGGCTATACGAGCAGTACTTC. Its translation: CASSQMGGLYEQYF.